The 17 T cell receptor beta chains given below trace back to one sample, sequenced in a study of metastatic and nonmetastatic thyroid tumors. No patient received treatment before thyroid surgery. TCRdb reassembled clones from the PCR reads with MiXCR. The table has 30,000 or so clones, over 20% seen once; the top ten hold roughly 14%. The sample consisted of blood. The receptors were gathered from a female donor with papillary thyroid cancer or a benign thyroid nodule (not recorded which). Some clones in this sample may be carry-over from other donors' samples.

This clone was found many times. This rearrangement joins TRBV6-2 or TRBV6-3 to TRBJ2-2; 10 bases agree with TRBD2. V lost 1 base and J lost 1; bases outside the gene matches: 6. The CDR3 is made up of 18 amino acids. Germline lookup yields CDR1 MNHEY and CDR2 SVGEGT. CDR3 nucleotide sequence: TGTGCCAGCAGTTACTACTTACTAGCGGGAAGGAACACCGGGGAGCTGTTTTTT. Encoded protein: CASSYYLLAGRNTGELFF.

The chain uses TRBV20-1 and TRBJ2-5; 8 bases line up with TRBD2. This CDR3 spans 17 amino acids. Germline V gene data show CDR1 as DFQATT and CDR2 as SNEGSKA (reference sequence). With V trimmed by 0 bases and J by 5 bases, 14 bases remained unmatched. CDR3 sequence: CSARDTGTRGGRETQYF. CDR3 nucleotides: TGCAGTGCTAGAGACACCGGGACTAGAGGGGGGAGGGAGACCCAGTACTTC.

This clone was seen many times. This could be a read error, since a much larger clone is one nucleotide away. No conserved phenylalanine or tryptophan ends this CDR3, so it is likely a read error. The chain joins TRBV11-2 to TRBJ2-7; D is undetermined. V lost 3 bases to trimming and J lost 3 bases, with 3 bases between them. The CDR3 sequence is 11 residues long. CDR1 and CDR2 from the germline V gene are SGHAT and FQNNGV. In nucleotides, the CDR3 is TGTGCCAGCAGCTTCTTCTACGAGCAGTACCTC. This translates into CASSFFYEQYL.

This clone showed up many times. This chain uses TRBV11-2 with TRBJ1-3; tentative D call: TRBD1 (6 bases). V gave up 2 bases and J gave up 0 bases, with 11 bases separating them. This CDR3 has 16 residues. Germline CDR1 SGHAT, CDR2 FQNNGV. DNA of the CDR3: TGTGCCAGCAGCTTAAGTTGGGGGCTCTCTGGAAACACCATATATTTT. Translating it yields CASSLSWGLSGNTIYF.

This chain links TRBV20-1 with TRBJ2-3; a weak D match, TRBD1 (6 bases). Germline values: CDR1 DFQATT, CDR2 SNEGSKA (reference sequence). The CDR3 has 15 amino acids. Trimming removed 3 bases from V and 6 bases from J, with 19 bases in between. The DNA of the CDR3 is TGCAGTGCTAGGGCCCGACGTGGGGGCTGGGATACGCAGTATTTT. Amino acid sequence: CSARARRGGWDTQYF.

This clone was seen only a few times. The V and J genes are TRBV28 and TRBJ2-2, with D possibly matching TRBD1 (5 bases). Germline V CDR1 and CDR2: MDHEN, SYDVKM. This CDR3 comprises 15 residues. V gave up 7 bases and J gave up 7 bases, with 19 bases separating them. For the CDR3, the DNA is TGTGCCAGCAAACTGGGGCGAAGATCGCACGGGGAGCTGTTTTTT. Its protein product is CASKLGRRSHGELFF.

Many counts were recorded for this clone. The CDR3 DNA follows: TGTGCCAGCAGCCAAGATCTGGCCAACCGGGACAACGAGTACTTC. The encoded protein is CASSQDLANRDNEYF. The rearrangement joins TRBV4-2 to TRBJ2-7; tentative D call: TRBD1 (6 bases). This CDR3 has 15 amino acids. V was shortened by 0 bases and J by 11 bases, with 20 bases between the two germline ends. CDR1 LGHNA and CDR2 YNFKEQ come from the germline V gene.

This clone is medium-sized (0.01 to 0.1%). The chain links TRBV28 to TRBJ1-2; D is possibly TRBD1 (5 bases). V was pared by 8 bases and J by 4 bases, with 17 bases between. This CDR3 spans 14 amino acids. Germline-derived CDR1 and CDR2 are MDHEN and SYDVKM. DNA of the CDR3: TGTGCCAGCGGTGGCATAGGGGCCCTCTATGGCTACACCTTC. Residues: CASGGIGALYGYTF.

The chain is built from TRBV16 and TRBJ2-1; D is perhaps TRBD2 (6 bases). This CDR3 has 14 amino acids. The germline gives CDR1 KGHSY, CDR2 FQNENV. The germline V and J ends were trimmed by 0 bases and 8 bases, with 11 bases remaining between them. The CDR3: CASSQSREEDEQFF. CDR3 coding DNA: TGTGCCAGCAGCCAATCCAGGGAGGAGGATGAGCAGTTCTTC.

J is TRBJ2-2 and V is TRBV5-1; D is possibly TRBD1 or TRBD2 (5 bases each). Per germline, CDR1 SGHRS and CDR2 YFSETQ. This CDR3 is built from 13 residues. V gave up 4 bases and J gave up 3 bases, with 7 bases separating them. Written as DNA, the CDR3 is TGCGCCAGCAGCGGGACCCACACCGGGGAGCTGTTTTTT. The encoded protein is CASSGTHTGELFF.

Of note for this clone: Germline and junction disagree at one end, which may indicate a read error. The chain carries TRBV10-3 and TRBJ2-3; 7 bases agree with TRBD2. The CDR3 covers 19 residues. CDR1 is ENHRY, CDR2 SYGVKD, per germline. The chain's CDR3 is CAIIESTGSATSPTDTQYF. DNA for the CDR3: TGTGCCATCATTGAGTCGACGGGAAGTGCGACTAGCCCCACAGATACGCAGTATTTT.

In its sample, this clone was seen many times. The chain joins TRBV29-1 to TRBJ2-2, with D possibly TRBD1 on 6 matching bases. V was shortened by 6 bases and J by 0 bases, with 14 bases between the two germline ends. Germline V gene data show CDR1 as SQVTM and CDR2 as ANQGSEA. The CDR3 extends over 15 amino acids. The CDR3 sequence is CSVRRTESNTGELFF. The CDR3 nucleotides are TGCAGCGTCCGACGGACAGAATCGAACACCGGGGAGCTGTTTTTT.

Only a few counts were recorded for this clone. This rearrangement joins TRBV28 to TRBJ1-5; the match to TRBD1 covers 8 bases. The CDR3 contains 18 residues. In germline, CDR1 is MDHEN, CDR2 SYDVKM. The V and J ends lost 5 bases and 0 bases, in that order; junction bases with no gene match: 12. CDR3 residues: CASSRDRRSQYSNQPQHF. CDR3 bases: TGTGCCAGCAGTCGGGACAGGCGATCGCAGTATAGCAATCAGCCCCAGCATTTT.

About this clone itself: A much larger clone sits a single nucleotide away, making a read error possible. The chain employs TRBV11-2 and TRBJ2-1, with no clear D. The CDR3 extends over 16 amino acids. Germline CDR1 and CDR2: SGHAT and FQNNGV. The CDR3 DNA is TGTGCCAGCAGCTGGAGTCGGACGCCCACCTACAATGATCAGTTCTTC. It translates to CASSWSRTPTYNDQFF.

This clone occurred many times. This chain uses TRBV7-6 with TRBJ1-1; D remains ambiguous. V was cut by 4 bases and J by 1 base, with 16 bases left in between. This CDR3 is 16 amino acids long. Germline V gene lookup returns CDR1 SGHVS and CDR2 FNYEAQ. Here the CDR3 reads CASSSQVGSRNTEAFF. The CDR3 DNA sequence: TGTGCCAGCAGCTCTCAGGTTGGGTCAAGGAACACTGAAGCTTTCTTT.

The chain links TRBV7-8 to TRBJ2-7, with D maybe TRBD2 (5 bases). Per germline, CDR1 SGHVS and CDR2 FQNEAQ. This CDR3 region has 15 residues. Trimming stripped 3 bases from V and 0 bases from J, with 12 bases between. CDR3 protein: CASSFLRGSSYEQYF. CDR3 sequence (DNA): TGTGCCAGCAGCTTTCTCCGGGGAAGCTCCTACGAGCAGTACTTC.

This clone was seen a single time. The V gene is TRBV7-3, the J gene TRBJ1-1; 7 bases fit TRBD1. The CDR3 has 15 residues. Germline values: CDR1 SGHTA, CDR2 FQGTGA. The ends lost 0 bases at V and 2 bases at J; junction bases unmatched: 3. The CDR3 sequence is CASSLTRGPNTEAFF. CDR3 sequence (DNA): TGTGCCAGCAGCTTAACGAGGGGGCCCAACACTGAAGCTTTCTTT.